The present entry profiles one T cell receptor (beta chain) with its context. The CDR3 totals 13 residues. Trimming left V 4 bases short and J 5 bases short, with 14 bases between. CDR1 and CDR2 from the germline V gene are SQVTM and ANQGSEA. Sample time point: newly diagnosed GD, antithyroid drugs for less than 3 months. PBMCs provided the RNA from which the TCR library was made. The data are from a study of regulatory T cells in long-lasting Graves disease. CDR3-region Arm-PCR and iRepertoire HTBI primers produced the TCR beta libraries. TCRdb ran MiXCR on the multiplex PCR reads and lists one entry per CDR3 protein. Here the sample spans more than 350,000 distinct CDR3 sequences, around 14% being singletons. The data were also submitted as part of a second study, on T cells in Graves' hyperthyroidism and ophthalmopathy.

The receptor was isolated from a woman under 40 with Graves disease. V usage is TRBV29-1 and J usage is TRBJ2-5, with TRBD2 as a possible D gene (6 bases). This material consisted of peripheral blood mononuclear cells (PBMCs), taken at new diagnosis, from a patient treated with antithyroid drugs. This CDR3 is CSVGRDQWETQYF. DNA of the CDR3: TGCAGCGTTGGGCGGGACCAGTGGGAGACCCAGTACTTC.